A single sample is the source of the 25 T cell receptor beta chains below, sequenced in a study of STAT3 mutations in large granular lymphocyte leukemia. These TCRs are of unknown antigen specificity. Here immunoSEQ multiplex PCR was the method, and the copy in TCRdb shows in-frame clones only, minus some. The table includes around 12,000 clones, over 70% detected once. Whole-study findings and limits: In T-cell large granular lymphocyte leukemia, about half of patients showed multiple immunodominant subclonotypes.

Input material: peripheral blood mononuclear cells. Source of these receptors: a man aged 60 to 69 with T-cell large granular lymphocyte leukemia. Some clones in this sample may be carry-over from other donors' samples.

The J gene is TRBJ2-1, the V gene TRBV5-6, with a possible D match to TRBD2 (5 bases). The CDR3 totals 13 residues. The germline gives CDR1 SGHDT, CDR2 YYEEEE. V was trimmed by 4 bases and J by 7 bases, leaving 12 bases between them. The CDR3 sequence: CASSPGSGNEQFF. CDR3 DNA sequence: TGTGCCAGCAGCCCGGGGTCGGGGAATGAGCAGTTCTTC.

This clone is a singleton in its sample. The V gene is TRBV4-2, the J gene TRBJ2-1, with TRBD2 matching over 9 bases. CDR1 and CDR2 (germline): LGHNA, YNFKEQ. J gave up 1 base and V 5 bases, and 6 bases lay outside the gene matches. The CDR3 is 16 amino acids. The CDR3 nucleotides read TGTGCCAGCAGCATTAGCGGGAGACGGTCCTACAATGAGCAGTTCTTC. As protein: CASSISGRRSYNEQFF.

This sequence joins TRBV29-1 and TRBJ2-3; 9 bases match TRBD1. Germline values: CDR1 SQVTM, CDR2 ANQGSEA. This CDR3 has 14 residues. With 2 bases clipped from V and 1 base from J, the junction kept 1 base outside the gene matches. CDR3 DNA: TGCAGCGTTGAACGGGACAGGGGCACAGATACGCAGTATTTT. Its protein product is CSVERDRGTDTQYF.

V gene TRBV5-1 combines with J gene TRBJ2-5, with D tentatively TRBD1 or TRBD2 (5 bases each). Germline CDR1 and CDR2: SGHRS and YFSETQ. This CDR3 has 15 amino acids. Trimming pared 4 bases from V and 3 bases from J, leaving 16 bases between. DNA for the CDR3: TGCGCCAGCAGCAGGGGATGGGGGAAGGAAGAGACCCAGTACTTC. This sequence encodes CASSRGWGKEETQYF.

This clone was detected a few times. The CDR3 DNA is TGCGCCAGGGTTGAGGAGGGCCATGGCTACACCTTC. It codes for CARVEEGHGYTF. The chain carries TRBV10-1 and TRBJ1-2; D is undetermined. There are 12 residues in the CDR3. The germline V gene has CDR1 WNHNN and CDR2 SYGVQD (reference sequence). Trimming shortened V by 9 bases and J by 6 bases, and 14 bases separated the two germline ends.

The CDR3 is CASRVTSGRNEQYF. CDR3 nucleotides: TGTGCCTCACGGGTGACTAGCGGGAGAAACGAGCAGTACTTC. This chain joins TRBV30 and TRBJ2-7; 12 nucleotides align to TRBD2. The germline V gene encodes CDR1 GTSNPN and CDR2 SVGIG (reference sequence). The CDR3 totals 14 residues. The trim removed 7 bases at V and 5 bases at J, leaving 9 bases unmatched. The full variable domain, with the rest looked up from reference TRBV30 and TRBJ2-7, is SQTIHQWPATLVQPVGSPLSLECTVEGTSNPNLYWYRQAAGRGLQLLFYSVGIGQISSEVPQNLSASRPQDRQFILSSKKLLLSDSGFYLCASRVTSGRNEQYFGPGTRLTVT.

The chain uses TRBV7-2 and TRBJ2-3; 8 bases are a match to TRBD2. CDR1 and CDR2 (germline): SGHTA, FQGNSA. V lost 3 bases to trimming and J lost 3 bases; unmatched junction nucleotides: 8. The CDR3 is made up of 16 amino acids. CDR3 nucleotide sequence: TGTGCCAGCAGCTTCAGCTCCCGACTAGCGACAGATACGCAGTATTTT. Amino acids: CASSFSSRLATDTQYF.

This clone was observed a handful of times. The chain links TRBV2 to TRBJ2-6, with unresolved D. The CDR3 has 15 amino acids. Germline CDR1 reads SNHLY; CDR2 reads FYNNEI. Trimming took 4 bases from V and 0 from J, leaving 7 bases between them. The CDR3 DNA reads as TGTGCCAGCAGTGCTGAAATCTCTGGGGCCAACGTCCTGACTTTC. It is translated as CASSAEISGANVLTF.

This clone occurred once. The chain joins TRBV30 to TRBJ1-2; D gene uncertain. Germline V gene sequence: CDR1 GTSNPN, CDR2 SVGIG (reference sequence). Trimming cost V 5 bases and J 4 bases, with 26 bases left between them. The CDR3 has 17 residues. The CDR3 protein is CAWGERGWARDSYGYTF. DNA for the CDR3: TGTGCCTGGGGGGAGAGAGGGTGGGCGCGTGATTCCTATGGCTACACCTTC.

The V gene is TRBV18, the J gene TRBJ1-5, with D tentatively TRBD1 (6 bases). The V gene lost 3 bases and the J gene lost 5 bases, with 11 bases spanning the gap. Looked up from germline, CDR1 is KGHSH and CDR2 is LQKENI. The CDR3 runs to 14 residues. The DNA of the CDR3 is TGTGCCAGCTCACCGGGGGGGGCGGATCAGCCCCAGCATTTT. Its translation is CASSPGGADQPQHF.

The chain employs TRBV5-4 and TRBJ1-2, with D hard to call. CDR1 and CDR2 (germline): SGHNT, YYREEE (reference sequence). Trimming took off 3 bases at V and 3 bases at J, with 9 bases between the two ends. This CDR3 spans 13 amino acids. CDR3 DNA: TGTGCCAGCAGCTCCGTACGGGACTATGGCTACACCTTC. Protein sequence: CASSSVRDYGYTF.

This clone was recorded once. The chain has TRBV25-1 and TRBJ2-1; the match to TRBD2 covers 9 bases. This CDR3 contains 16 residues. V lost 7 bases and J lost 5; bases outside the gene matches: 12. The germline V gene has CDR1 MGHDK and CDR2 SYGVNS. CDR3 DNA: TGTGCCAGCATCGACATAGCGGGAGAGTCAAACAATGAGCAGTTCTTC. This sequence encodes CASIDIAGESNNEQFF.

V and J are TRBV9 and TRBJ2-2, with 10 positions matching TRBD2. Trimming took 3 bases from V and 5 from J; bases not matched to a gene: 7. The CDR3 runs 16 residues. Germline V gene lookup returns CDR1 SGDLS and CDR2 YYNGEE. DNA for the CDR3: TGTGCCAGCAGCGGTCCTCTAGCGGGAGCGACCGGGGAGCTGTTTTTT. It codes for CASSGPLAGATGELFF. The whole variable domain, filled in from reference TRBV9 and TRBJ2-2, reads DSGVTQTPKHLITATGQRVTLRCSPRSGDLSVYWYQQSLDQGLQFLIQYYNGEERAKGNILERFSAQQFPDLHSELNLSSLELGDSALYFCASSGPLAGATGELFFGEGSRLTVL.

The gene calls are TRBV5-4 and TRBJ2-2; a weak D match, TRBD2 (5 bases). With 3 bases removed from V and 1 base from J, the gap between germline ends came to 10 bases. Looked up from germline, CDR1 is SGHNT and CDR2 is YYREEE (reference sequence). This CDR3 region has 15 residues. CDR3 in DNA: TGTGCCAGCAGCTCGAGCGGTTTGAACACCGGGGAGCTGTTTTTT. Its protein is CASSSSGLNTGELFF.

Points on this clone: No DNA is shown, since the ends of the CDR3 on it are uncertain; the CDR3 is the one TCRdb lists. This chain joins TRBV27 and TRBJ2-5. CDR1 and CDR2 from the germline V gene are MNHEY and SMNVEV (reference sequence). Termini included, the CDR3 measures 16 amino acids. The CDR3 sequence is CASSTSLGKYQETQYF.

V gene TRBV11-1 combines with J gene TRBJ2-7, with D possibly being TRBD2 (6 bases). V lost 2 bases and J lost 0, with 11 bases in between. CDR1 is SGHAT, CDR2 FQDESV, per germline (reference sequence). The CDR3 has 15 amino acids. The CDR3 is CASSLNPAGSYEQYF. As DNA, the CDR3 is TGTGCCAGCAGCTTAAATCCAGCGGGCTCCTACGAGCAGTACTTC. The whole variable domain, filled in from reference TRBV11-1 and TRBJ2-7, reads EAEVAQSPRYKITEKSQAVAFWCDPISGHATLYWYRQILGQGPELLVQFQDESVVDDSQLPKDRFSAERLKGVDSTLKIQPAELGDSAMYLCASSLNPAGSYEQYFGPGTRLTVT.

The chain links TRBV5-1 to TRBJ2-3; the D gene is possibly TRBD1 (5 bases). Germline CDR1 reads SGHRS; CDR2 reads YFSETQ. V dropped 4 bases and J dropped 3 bases, with 15 bases sitting between them. The CDR3 is made up of 15 amino acids. CDR3 bases: TGCGCCAGCAGCCTCCGATGGGGCGGAACAGATACGCAGTATTTT. It translates to CASSLRWGGTDTQYF. The full variable domain, its missing parts supplied by reference TRBV5-1 and TRBJ2-3, is KAGVTQTPRYLIKTRGQQVTLSCSPISGHRSVSWYQQTPGQGLQFLFEYFSETQRNKGNFPGRFSGRQFSNSRSEMNVSTLELGDSALYLCASSLRWGGTDTQYFGPGTRLTVL.

The gene calls are TRBV6-5 and TRBJ1-1; 9 bases align to TRBD1. The germline V gene has CDR1 MNHEY and CDR2 SVGAGI. The V segment lost 2 bases and the J segment 6 bases; nucleotides outside the gene matches: 10. The CDR3 runs to 16 residues. The CDR3 sequence is CASSYHPGQGGAEAFF. As DNA, the CDR3 is TGTGCCAGCAGTTACCATCCGGGACAGGGAGGGGCTGAAGCTTTCTTT.

This chain connects TRBV2 to TRBJ2-2, with D maybe TRBD1 (6 bases). CDR1 and CDR2 from the germline V gene are SNHLY and FYNNEI. The CDR3 is made up of 17 amino acids. The ends were cut back, 5 bases at V and 2 bases at J, with 18 bases in the middle. The CDR3 sequence is CASSWTAIRLNTGELFF. CDR3 coding DNA: TGTGCCAGCAGTTGGACAGCTATACGATTAAACACCGGGGAGCTGTTTTTT.

The CDR3 bases are TGTGCCAGCAGCTTAGGGGACACTAACTATGGCTACACCTTC. Translating it yields CASSLGDTNYGYTF. V is TRBV7-8 and J is TRBJ1-2; maybe TRBD1 (6 bases). The V gene's germline CDR1 is SGHVS and CDR2 FQNEAQ. Trimming removed 1 base from V and 0 bases from J, with 6 bases in between. CDR3 size: 14 residues.

This sequence joins TRBV4-2 and TRBJ2-3, with 8 bases that match TRBD2. Germline CDR1 is LGHNA and CDR2 is YNFKEQ. The CDR3 runs to 15 residues. V lost 5 bases, J lost 4 bases, and 8 bases stayed unmatched. The CDR3 DNA is TGTGCCAGCAGCAGAGGTAGCGGGATGGCAGATACGCAGTATTTT. This sequence encodes CASSRGSGMADTQYF.

This chain links TRBV30 with TRBJ2-7; D tentatively reads TRBD1 or TRBD2 (5 bases each). CDR1 and CDR2 (germline): GTSNPN, SVGIG (reference sequence). The CDR3 is made up of 12 amino acids. V dropped 4 bases and J dropped 6 bases, with 13 bases sitting between them. CDR3 in DNA: TGTGCCTGGACCCTCCGGGGCCCCGAGCAGTACTTC. It is translated as CAWTLRGPEQYF.

In nucleotides, the CDR3 is TGTGCCAGCACCCCGACAGGGAACTATGGCTACACCTTC. Protein: CASTPTGNYGYTF. The chain is built from TRBV6-6 and TRBJ1-2; 7 bases are shared with TRBD1. CDR1 and CDR2 from the germline V gene are MNHNY and SVGAGI (reference sequence). The CDR3 length is 13 residues. The V segment lost 7 bases and the J segment 2 bases; nucleotides outside the gene matches: 4.

This rearrangement joins TRBV27 to TRBJ1-3; D uncertain. Between the trimmed V and J ends, which lost 3 bases and 0 bases, there was a span of 3 bases. The V gene's germline CDR1 is MNHEY and CDR2 SMNVEV (reference sequence). The CDR3 has 13 amino acids. CDR3 in amino acids: CASSFSSGNTIYF. CDR3 nucleotides: TGTGCCAGCAGTTTTAGCTCTGGAAACACCATATATTTT.

The chain carries TRBV28 and TRBJ2-7; maybe TRBD2 (9 bases). This CDR3 contains 23 residues. V was pared by 2 bases and J by 4 bases, with 39 bases between. The germline CDR1 and CDR2 sequences are MDHEN and SYDVKM. CDR3 in amino acids: CASSLVGRGPSSGSPTSPYEQYF. The CDR3 nucleotides read TGTGCCAGCAGTTTAGTTGGCAGGGGGCCGAGTAGCGGGAGCCCTACGAGTCCATACGAGCAGTACTTC.